The clone carrying this T cell receptor (beta chain) appeared a single time. Clones were read by immunoSEQ multiplex PCR, and TCRdb kept only the in-frame ones, dropping some. The sample includes about 73,000 clones, roughly 92% of them seen just once. This entry is derived from a study of T cell changes during pregnancy in multiple sclerosis. Trimming took 2 bases from V and 5 from J; bases not matched to a gene: 7. CDR1 and CDR2 from the germline V gene are SGHNT and YYREEE (reference sequence). The CDR3 consists of 15 residues. This sequence originates from a female donor in good health, enrolled as a control in a pregnancy study. The chain carries TRBV5-4 and TRBJ2-3, with TRBD1 identical over 8 bases. The sample here was peripheral blood, taken in the third trimester of pregnancy. CDR3 coding DNA: TGTGCCAGCAGCTTCTCGCAGGGGGCTATAGATACGCAGTATTTT. Encoded protein: CASSFSQGAIDTQYF.